This T cell receptor (beta chain) was observed in a study of cytomegalovirus exposure and HLA in healthy donors. Study-wide points: The records held CMV serostatus as the only immune exposure information.

A note on this clone: Its antigen is as yet unknown.

Germline values: CDR1 SGDLS, CDR2 YYNGEE. CDR3 size: 16 residues. With 0 bases clipped from V and 3 bases from J, the junction kept 9 bases outside the gene matches. Primers for the PCR totalled 60 Vbeta and 13 Jbeta. The protocol was immunoSEQ multiplex PCR, while the TCRdb copy is restricted to in-frame clones and leaves out a portion. The table has some 190,000 clones, over 70% seen once; the top ten hold around 1.6%. The chain links TRBV9 to TRBJ2-7; 7 positions match TRBD2. The sequence came from a man between 35 and 55 years old in good health and CMV-seropositive. Material: PBMCs. The CDR3 nucleotides are TGTGCCAGCAGCGTAGAAGGGAGCGGGACGATCTACGAGCAGTACTTC. Translated: CASSVEGSGTIYEQYF.